This T cell receptor beta chain was obtained from a study of beta chain features in type 1 diabetes. General study points: Cells with high TCR expression could be over-represented by cDNA sequencing. All four CD4+ subsets from Type 1 diabetes patients carried moderately but significantly shorter TCRB CDR3s.

V trimming: 3 bases; J trimming: 3 bases; junction bases outside the gene matches: 9. Germline V gives CDR1 LNHNV, CDR2 YYDKDF (reference sequence). This CDR3 has 18 residues. Naive, central memory, regulatory and stem cell-like memory cells within the CD4+ compartment were sorted using CD45RO/CCR7/CD25/CD127/CD95/CD27. In this sample, this clone turned up a few times. The antigen remains undetermined. The investigators reverse transcribed all of the isolated RNA, so they sequenced expressed TCRB transcripts. Clones were sequenced by immunoSEQ multiplex PCR, and TCRdb holds only the in-frame ones, with some missing. The profile shows 600,000 to 700,000 clones, around an eighth of them singletons.

The chain combines TRBV15 with TRBJ2-7; 15 bases agree with TRBD2. The sequence derives from a man aged 18 to 30 with type 1 diabetes. Specimen: naive CD4+ T cells from blood. CDR3 residues: CATSSGLAGGPRIYEQYF. In nucleotides, the CDR3 is TGTGCCACCAGCAGCGGACTAGCGGGGGGGCCAAGGATCTACGAGCAGTACTTC.